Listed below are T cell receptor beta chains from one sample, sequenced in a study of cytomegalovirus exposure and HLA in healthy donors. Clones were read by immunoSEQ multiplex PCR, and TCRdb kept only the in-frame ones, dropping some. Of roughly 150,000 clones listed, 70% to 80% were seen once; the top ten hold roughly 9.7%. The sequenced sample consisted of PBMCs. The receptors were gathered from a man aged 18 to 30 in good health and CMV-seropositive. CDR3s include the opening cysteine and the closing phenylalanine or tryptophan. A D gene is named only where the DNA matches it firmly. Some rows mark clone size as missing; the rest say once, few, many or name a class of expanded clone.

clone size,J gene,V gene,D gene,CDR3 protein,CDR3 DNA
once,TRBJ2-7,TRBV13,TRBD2,CASSSRWDSGTDGEQYF,TGTGCCAGCAGCTCTAGGTGGGATAGCGGGACGGATGGCGAGCAGTACTTC
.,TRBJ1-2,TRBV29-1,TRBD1,CSVETGVDNYGYTF,TGCAGCGTTGAAACAGGGGTTGATAACTATGGCTACACCTTC
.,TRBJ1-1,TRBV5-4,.,CASSRRGGAMNTEAFF,TGTGCCAGCAGCCGACGTGGTGGGGCAATGAACACTGAAGCTTTCTTT
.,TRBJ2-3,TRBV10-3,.,CAISVRDISTDTQYF,TGTGCCATCAGTGTTAGAGACATTAGCACAGATACGCAGTATTTT
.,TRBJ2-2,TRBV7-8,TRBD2,CASSPGTSVTGELFF,TGTGCCAGCAGCCCCGGGACTAGCGTCACCGGGGAGCTGTTTTTT
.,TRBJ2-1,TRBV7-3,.,CASRLDIITGEQFF,TGTGCCAGCAGGTTGGATATTATTACAGGGGAGCAGTTCTTC
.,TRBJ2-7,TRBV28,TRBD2,CASSFLGSYGTSAYEQYF,TGTGCCAGCAGTTTTTTAGGCAGTTACGGGACTAGCGCTTACGAGCAGTACTTC
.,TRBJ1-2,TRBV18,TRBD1,CASSPVQGNGYTF,TGTGCCAGCTCACCAGTACAGGGGAACGGCTACACCTTC
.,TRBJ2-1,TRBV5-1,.,CASGGSATNVNEQFF,TGCGCCAGCGGCGGGTCTGCGACAAATGTCAATGAGCAGTTCTTC
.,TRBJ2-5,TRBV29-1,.,CSVGVGGLHPQETQYF,TGCAGCGTTGGGGTGGGGGGACTCCACCCCCAAGAGACCCAGTACTTC
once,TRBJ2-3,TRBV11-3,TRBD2,CASSLGRLAGDIDTQYF,TGTGCCAGCAGCTTAGGCCGACTAGCGGGAGATATAGATACGCAGTATTTT
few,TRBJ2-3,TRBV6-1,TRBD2,CASSEPGGVTDTQYF,TGTGCCAGCAGTGAACCGGGGGGTGTTACAGATACGCAGTATTTT
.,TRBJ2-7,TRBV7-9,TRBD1,CASSLGTGGLYEQYF,TGTGCCAGCAGCTTAGGGACAGGCGGGCTCTACGAGCAGTACTTC
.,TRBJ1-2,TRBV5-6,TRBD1,CASSLGGRGLQGYTF,TGTGCCAGCAGCTTGGGGGGCAGGGGGCTGCAAGGCTACACCTTC
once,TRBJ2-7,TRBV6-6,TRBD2,CASSLWTSGSYEQYF,TGTGCCAGCAGTCTCTGGACTAGCGGCTCCTACGAGCAGTACTTC
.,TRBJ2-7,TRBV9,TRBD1,CASSDPGQGNEQYF,TGTGCCAGCAGCGACCCGGGACAGGGTAACGAGCAGTACTTC
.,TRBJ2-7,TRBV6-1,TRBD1,CASSEAGTGVYEQYF,TGTGCCAGCAGTGAAGCGGGGACAGGCGTCTACGAGCAGTACTTC
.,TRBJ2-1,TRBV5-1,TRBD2,CASSLDGLAAYNEQFF,TGCGCCAGCAGCTTGGATGGACTAGCGGCATACAATGAGCAGTTCTTC
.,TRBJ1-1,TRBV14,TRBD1,CASSTTGGGTEAFF,TGTGCCAGCAGCACCACAGGGGGCGGCACTGAAGCTTTCTTT
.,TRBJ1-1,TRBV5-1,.,CASSLSLNTEAFF,TGCGCCAGCAGCCTATCATTGAACACTGAAGCTTTCTTT
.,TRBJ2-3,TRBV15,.,CATSRGGRGIIADTQYF,TGTGCCACCAGCAGAGGTGGTCGAGGTATTATCGCAGATACGCAGTATTTT
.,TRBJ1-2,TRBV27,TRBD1,CASRTGGLSYGYTF,TGTGCCAGCCGAACAGGGGGCCTTTCATATGGCTACACCTTC
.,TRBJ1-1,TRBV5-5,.,CASSAGWANTEAFF,TGTGCCAGCAGCGCGGGGTGGGCGAACACTGAAGCTTTCTTT
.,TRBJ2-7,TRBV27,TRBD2,CASTPTSGESEQYF,TGTGCCAGCACCCCTACTAGCGGGGAGTCCGAGCAGTACTTC
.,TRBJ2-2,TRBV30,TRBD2,CAWSPTSGGGSGELFF,TGTGCCTGGAGTCCAACTAGTGGGGGGGGATCCGGGGAGCTGTTTTTT
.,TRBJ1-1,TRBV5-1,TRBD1,CASSGDRGNTEAFF,TGCGCCAGCAGCGGTGACAGGGGGAACACTGAAGCTTTCTTT
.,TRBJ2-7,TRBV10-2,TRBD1,CASGPDRAPTKQYF,TGCGCCAGCGGCCCGGACAGGGCTCCTACGAAGCAGTACTTC
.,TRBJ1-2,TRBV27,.,CASSLVGAANYGYTF,TGTGCCAGCAGTTTGGTAGGGGCTGCTAACTATGGCTACACCTTC
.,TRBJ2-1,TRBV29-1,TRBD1,CSVGQGYNEQFF,TGCAGCGTTGGACAGGGGTACAATGAGCAGTTCTTC
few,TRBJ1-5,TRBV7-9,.,CASSFLGQPQHF,TGTGCCAGCAGCTTTCTGGGCCAGCCCCAGCATTTT
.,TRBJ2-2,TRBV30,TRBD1,CAWNRGVTGELFF,TGTGCCTGGAACAGGGGCGTGACCGGGGAGCTGTTTTTT
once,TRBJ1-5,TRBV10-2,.,CASSEPLTRSGNQPQHF,TGCGCCAGCAGTGAGCCCCTTACTAGGTCCGGGAATCAGCCCCAGCATTTT
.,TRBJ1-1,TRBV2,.,CASSLRLNTEAFF,TGTGCCAGCAGTTTACGGTTGAACACTGAAGCTTTCTTT
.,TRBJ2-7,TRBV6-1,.,CASSEAVGGAYEQYF,TGTGCCAGCAGTGAAGCGGTGGGGGGAGCCTACGAGCAGTACTTC
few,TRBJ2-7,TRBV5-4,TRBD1,CASSNSGTGPYEQYF,TGTGCCAGCAGCAACTCCGGGACAGGCCCCTACGAGCAGTACTTC
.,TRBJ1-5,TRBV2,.,CASRLQGFGNQPQHF,TGTGCCAGCAGGCTACAGGGCTTCGGCAATCAGCCCCAGCATTTT
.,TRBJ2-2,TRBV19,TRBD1,CASRFGTGGTGELFF,TGTGCCAGTAGGTTCGGGACAGGGGGAACCGGGGAGCTGTTTTTT
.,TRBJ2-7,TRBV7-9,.,CASSAPLSRSEQYF,TGTGCCAGCAGCGCTCCCCTATCCCGCTCCGAGCAGTACTTC
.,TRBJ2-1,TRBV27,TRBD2,CASSLTQTSEEYNEQFF,TGTGCCAGCAGCCTAACCCAGACTAGCGAGGAGTACAATGAGCAGTTCTTC
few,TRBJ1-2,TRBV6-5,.,CASSLLGHNYGYTF,TGTGCCAGCAGCCTCCTTGGGCACAACTATGGCTACACCTTC
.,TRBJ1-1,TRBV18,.,CASSPQTGNTEAFF,TGTGCCAGCTCACCCCAGACAGGGAACACTGAAGCTTTCTTT
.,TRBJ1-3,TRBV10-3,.,CAITAGNSGNTIYF,TGTGCCATCACAGCGGGGAACTCTGGAAACACCATATATTTT
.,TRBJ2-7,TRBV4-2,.,CASSQVPPGAGQAPYEQYF,TGTGCCAGCAGCCAAGTCCCCCCGGGAGCGGGACAGGCACCCTACGAGCAGTACTTC
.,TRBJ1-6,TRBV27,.,CASRQEPYNSPLHF,TGTGCCAGCAGACAGGAGCCCTATAATTCACCCCTCCACTTT
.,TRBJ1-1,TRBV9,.,CASSREEGGYTEAFF,TGTGCCAGCAGTAGAGAGGAGGGCGGGTACACTGAAGCTTTCTTT
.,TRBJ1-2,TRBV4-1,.,CASSRLAGGSNYGYTF,TGCGCCAGCAGCCGCCTGGCAGGAGGGTCGAACTATGGCTACACCTTC
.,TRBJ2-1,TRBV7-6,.,CASSPGAEEQFF,TGTGCCAGCAGCCCCGGAGCGGAAGAGCAGTTCTTC
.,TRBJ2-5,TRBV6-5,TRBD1,CASSYSGKGGRETQYF,TGTGCCAGCAGTTACTCGGGAAAAGGGGGCAGGGAGACCCAGTACTTC
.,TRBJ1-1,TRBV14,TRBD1,CASSRGTAVEAFF,TGTGCCAGCAGCCGCGGGACAGCCGTAGAAGCTTTCTTT
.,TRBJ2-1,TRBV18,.,CASFPEVSYNEQFF,TGTGCCAGCTTCCCCGAGGTATCCTACAATGAGCAGTTCTTC
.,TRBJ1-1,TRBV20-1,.,CSVLTSEAFF,TGCAGTGTCCTAACGAGTGAGGCTTTCTTT
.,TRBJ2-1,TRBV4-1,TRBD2,CASSPSGLANEQFF,TGCGCCAGCAGCCCATCGGGACTAGCTAATGAGCAGTTCTTC
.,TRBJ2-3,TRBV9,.,CASSVISGGAMYF,TGTGCCAGCAGCGTGATTAGTGGGGGGGCCATGTATTTT
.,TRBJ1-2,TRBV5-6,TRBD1,CASSAGTGAGGYTF,TGTGCCAGCAGCGCAGGGACAGGGGCTGGGGGCTACACCTTC